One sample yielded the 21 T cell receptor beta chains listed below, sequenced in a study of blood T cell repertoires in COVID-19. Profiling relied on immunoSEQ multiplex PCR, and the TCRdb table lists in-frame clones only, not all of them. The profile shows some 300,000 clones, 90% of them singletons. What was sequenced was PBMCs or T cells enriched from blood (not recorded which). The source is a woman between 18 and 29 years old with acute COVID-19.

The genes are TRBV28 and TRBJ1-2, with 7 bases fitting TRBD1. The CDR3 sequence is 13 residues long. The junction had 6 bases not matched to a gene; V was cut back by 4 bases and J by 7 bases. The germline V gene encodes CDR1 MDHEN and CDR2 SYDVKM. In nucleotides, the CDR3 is TGTGCCAGCAGTTGGGGACAGCTTTTTGGCTACACCTTC. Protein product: CASSWGQLFGYTF.

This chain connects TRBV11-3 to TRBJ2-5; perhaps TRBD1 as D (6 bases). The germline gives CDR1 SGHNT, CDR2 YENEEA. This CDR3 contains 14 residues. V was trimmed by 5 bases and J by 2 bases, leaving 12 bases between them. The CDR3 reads CASSSRTDQETQYF. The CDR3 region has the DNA TGTGCCAGCAGCAGCCGGACAGATCAAGAGACCCAGTACTTC.

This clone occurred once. The CDR3 region has the DNA TGTGCCAGCAGCTTAGCGAGGACTAGCGGGTATGAGCAGTTCTTC. Translation: CASSLARTSGYEQFF. The chain is built from TRBV7-9 and TRBJ2-1, with TRBD2 matching 11 bases. The CDR3 runs to 15 residues. Germline V gene lookup returns CDR1 SEHNR and CDR2 FQNEAQ (reference sequence). V shed 0 bases and J 8 bases; nucleotides not matched to a gene: 3.

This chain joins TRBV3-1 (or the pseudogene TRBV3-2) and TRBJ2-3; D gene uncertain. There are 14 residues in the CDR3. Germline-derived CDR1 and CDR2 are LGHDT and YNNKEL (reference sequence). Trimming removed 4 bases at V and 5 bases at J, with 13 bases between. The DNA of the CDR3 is TGTGCCAGCAGCCTATCGAGCTTTCAAGATACGCAGTATTTT. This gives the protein CASSLSSFQDTQYF.

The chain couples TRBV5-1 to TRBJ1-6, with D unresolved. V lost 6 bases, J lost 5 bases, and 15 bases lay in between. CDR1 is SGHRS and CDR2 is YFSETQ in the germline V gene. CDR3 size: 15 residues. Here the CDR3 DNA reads TGCGCCAGCAACTCCGGCGGCAGTGATAATTCACCCCTCCACTTT. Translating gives CASNSGGSDNSPLHF.

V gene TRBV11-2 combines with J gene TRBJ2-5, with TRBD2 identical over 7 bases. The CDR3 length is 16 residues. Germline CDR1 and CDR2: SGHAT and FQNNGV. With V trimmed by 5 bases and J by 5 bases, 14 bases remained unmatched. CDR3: CASSPLTSVSEETQYF. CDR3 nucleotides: TGTGCCAGCAGCCCCCTCACTAGCGTCTCCGAGGAGACCCAGTACTTC.

CDR3: CASSFSGRDTEAFF. The DNA of the CDR3 is TGTGCCAGCAGCTTTTCCGGCAGGGACACTGAAGCTTTCTTT. V gene TRBV5-5 combines with J gene TRBJ1-1; weak D call: TRBD1 (5 bases). V shed 2 bases and J shed 3 bases, with 11 bases lying between them. Germline V CDR1 and CDR2: SGHKS, YYEKEE (reference sequence). This CDR3 spans 14 amino acids. Full variable domain (missing parts from reference TRBV5-5 and TRBJ1-1): DAGVTQSPTHLIKTRGQQVTLRCSPISGHKSVSWYQQVLGQGPQFIFQYYEKEERGRGNFPDRFSARQFPNYSSELNVNALLLGDSALYLCASSFSGRDTEAFFGQGTRLTVV.

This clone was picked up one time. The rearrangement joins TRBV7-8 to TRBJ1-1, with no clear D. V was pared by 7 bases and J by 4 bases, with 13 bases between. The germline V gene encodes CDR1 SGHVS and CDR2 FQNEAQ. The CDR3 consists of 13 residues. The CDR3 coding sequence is TGTGCCAGCAACCGGGTCACGGTCACTGAAGCTTTCTTT. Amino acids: CASNRVTVTEAFF.

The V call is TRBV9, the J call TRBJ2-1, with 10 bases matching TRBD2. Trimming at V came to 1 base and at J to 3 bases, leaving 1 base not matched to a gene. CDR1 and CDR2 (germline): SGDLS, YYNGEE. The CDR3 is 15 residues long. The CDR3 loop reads CASSVRTSGYNEQFF. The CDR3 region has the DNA TGTGCCAGCAGCGTAAGGACTAGCGGCTACAATGAGCAGTTCTTC.

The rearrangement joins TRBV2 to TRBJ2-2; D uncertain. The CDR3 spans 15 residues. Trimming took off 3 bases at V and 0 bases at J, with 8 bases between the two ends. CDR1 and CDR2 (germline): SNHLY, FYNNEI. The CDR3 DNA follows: TGTGCCAGCAGTGATAGCTGGGCGAACACCGGGGAGCTGTTTTTT. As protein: CASSDSWANTGELFF.

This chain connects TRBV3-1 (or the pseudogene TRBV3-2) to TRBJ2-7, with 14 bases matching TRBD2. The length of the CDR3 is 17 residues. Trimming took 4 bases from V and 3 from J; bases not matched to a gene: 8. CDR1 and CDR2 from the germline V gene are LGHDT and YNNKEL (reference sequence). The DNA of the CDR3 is TGTGCCAGCAGCCCAGGGACTAGCGGGAGAAGGGGCTACGAGCAGTACTTC. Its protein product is CASSPGTSGRRGYEQYF.

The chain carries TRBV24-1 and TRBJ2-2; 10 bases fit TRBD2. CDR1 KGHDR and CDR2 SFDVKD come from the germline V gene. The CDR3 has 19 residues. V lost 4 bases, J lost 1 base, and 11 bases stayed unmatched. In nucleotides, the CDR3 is TGTGCCACCAGTGACCATCCTTTAGGACTAGCGGAGAACACCGGGGAGCTGTTTTTT. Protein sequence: CATSDHPLGLAENTGELFF.

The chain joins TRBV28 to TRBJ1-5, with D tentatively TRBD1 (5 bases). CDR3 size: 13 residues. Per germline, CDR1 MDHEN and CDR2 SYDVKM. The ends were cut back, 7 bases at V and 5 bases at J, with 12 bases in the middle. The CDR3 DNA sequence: TGTGCCAGCATCCCCCAGGGTTATCAGCCCCAGCATTTT. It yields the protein CASIPQGYQPQHF. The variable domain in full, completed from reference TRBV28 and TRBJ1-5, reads DVKVTQSSRYLVKRTGEKVFLECVQDMDHENMFWYRQDPGLGLRLIYFSYDVKMKEKGDIPEGYSVSREKKERFSLILESASTNQTSMYLCASIPQGYQPQHFGDGTRLSIL.

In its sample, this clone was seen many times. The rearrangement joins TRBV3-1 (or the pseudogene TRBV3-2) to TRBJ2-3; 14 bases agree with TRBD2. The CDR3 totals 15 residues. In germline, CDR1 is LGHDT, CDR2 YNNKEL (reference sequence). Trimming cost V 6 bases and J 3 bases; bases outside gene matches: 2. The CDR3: CASSGTSGSTDTQYF. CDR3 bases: TGTGCCAGCAGTGGGACTAGCGGGAGTACAGATACGCAGTATTTT.

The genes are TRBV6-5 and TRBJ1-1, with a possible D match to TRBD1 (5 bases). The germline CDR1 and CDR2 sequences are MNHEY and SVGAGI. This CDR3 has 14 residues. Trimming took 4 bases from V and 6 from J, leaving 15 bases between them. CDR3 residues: CASSSTFDSAEAFF. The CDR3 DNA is TGTGCCAGCAGTTCCACCTTTGACAGTGCTGAAGCTTTCTTT.

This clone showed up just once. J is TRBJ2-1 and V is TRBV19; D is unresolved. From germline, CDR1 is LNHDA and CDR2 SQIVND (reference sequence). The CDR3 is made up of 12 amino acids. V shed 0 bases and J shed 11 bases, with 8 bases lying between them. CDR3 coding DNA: TGTGCCAGTAGTATAGAGCCTAGGCAGCAGTTCTTC. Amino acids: CASSIEPRQQFF.

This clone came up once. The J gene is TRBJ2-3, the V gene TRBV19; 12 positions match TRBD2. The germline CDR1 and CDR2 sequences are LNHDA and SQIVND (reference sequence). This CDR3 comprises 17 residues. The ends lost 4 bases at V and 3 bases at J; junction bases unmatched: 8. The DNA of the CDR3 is TGTGCCAGTAGTACCGGACTAGCGGGAAATCGAACAGATACGCAGTATTTT. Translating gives CASSTGLAGNRTDTQYF.

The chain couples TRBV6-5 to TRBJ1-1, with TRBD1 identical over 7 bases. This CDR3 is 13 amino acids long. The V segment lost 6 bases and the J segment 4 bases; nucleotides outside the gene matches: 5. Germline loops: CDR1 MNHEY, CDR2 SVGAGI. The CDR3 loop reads CASREGATTEAFF. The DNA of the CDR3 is TGTGCCAGCAGGGAGGGGGCGACCACTGAAGCTTTCTTT.

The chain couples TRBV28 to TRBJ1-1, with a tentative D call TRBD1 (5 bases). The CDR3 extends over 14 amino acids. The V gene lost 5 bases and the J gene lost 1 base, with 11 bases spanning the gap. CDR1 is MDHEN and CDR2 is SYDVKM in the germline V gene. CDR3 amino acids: CASSLRQRNTEAFF. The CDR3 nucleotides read TGTGCCAGCAGTCTAAGACAGAGGAACACTGAAGCTTTCTTT.

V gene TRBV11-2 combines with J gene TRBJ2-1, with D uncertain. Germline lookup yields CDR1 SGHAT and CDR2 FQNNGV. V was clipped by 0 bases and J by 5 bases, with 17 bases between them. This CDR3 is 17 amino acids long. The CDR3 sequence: CASSLDRALPLDNEQFF. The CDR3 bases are TGTGCCAGCAGCTTAGATCGAGCCCTCCCATTGGACAATGAGCAGTTCTTC.

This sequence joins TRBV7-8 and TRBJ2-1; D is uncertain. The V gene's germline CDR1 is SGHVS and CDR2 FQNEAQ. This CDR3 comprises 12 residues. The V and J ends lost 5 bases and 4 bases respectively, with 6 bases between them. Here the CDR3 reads CASSLLYNEQFF. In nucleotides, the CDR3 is TGTGCCAGCAGCCTCCTTTACAATGAGCAGTTCTTC. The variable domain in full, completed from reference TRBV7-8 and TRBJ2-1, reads GAGVSQSPRYKVAKRGQDVALRCDPISGHVSLFWYQQALGQGPEFLTYFQNEAQLDKSGLPSDRFFAERPEGSVSTLKIQRTQQEDSAVYLCASSLLYNEQFFGPGTRLTVL.